This T cell receptor beta chain appears in the sequencing data of a study of the immune and genomic landscape of osteosarcoma (dated by TCRdb to about 2020). Regarding the complete study: A total of roughly 44 pediatric and adult patients with high-grade osteosarcoma made up the overall cohort, and the median age at diagnosis was around 25 years (range about 5-81). The goal of the study was to explain why immune checkpoint inhibitors show limited clinical activity in osteosarcoma. In the overall cohort, 60% of patients were male, and localized disease at diagnosis was presented by about 77% of patients. The osteosarcoma immunogenomic landscape was characterized by integrating TCR sequencing results with transcriptome, protein array and immunostaining data. The cohort was enriched for poor-risk disease, with 73% showing unfavorable pathologic response to standard therapy and more than 60% deceased. To define immunogenic potential, the study profiled osteosarcoma specimens using whole genome, RNA and T-cell receptor sequencing along with immunohistochemistry and reverse phase protein arrays. Each of a few patients provided two samples from the same tumor site.

TCR beta chain CDR3 regions were immunosequenced using the ImmunoSEQ Assay (Adaptive Biotechnologies). Under the source paper's analysis protocol: The ImmunoSEQ Analyzer platform was used to export TCRB rearrangements, read counts, read proportions and gene usage. T-cell clonality was calculated from productive rearrangements as 1 minus Pielou's evenness. Clonal space homeostasis binned clonotypes as rare, small, medium, large or hyperexpanded (0.01 to 1 of the repertoire). TCR productive clonality was compared across immune clusters C1, C2 and C3 using the Wilcoxon rank sum test. TCRdb took this table from immuneACCESS and kept in-frame rearrangements with V and J called. Such tables lack part of the clones; where checked against another copy, unresolved V genes explain under half of the gap, and the rest is unexplained. V, J and clone size derive from that table, while D and trimming were established from the DNA sequence. In this sample the table shows roughly 5,000 clones, 60% to 80% of which occur a single time. About a sixth of the sample lies in the top ten.

Per the germline V gene, SGHTA is the CDR1 and FQGNSA is the CDR2. The CDR3 has 13 amino acids, counting the end cysteine and phenylalanine. Here the CDR3 DNA is all that survives: 39 bases in frame from base 1. Trimming takes 7 bases from V and 6 bases from J, and the germline ends sit 12 bases apart. Post-treatment primary, local recurrence and metastasis tumors from poor-prognosis patients were used as specimens. Summary of the overall study and its limitations: Five cases had a single hyperexpanded clone dominating the repertoire, and all had fewer than 100 T-cell clonotypes. Along with the frozen tumor specimens, matched blood was collected from just a couple of patients. No statistical method determined sample size because osteosarcoma is rare and all possible samples were collected. Clonality benchmarks came from external normal skin and healthy peripheral blood data rather than matched normal tissue. Although TCR productive clonality was higher in the immune-hot C3 cluster than in the cold C1 cluster, TCR productive clonality was still low overall. Overall, productive TCR clonality was low, with a mean of 0.09 and a maximum of 0.3, which suggests limited clonal expansion of T cells.

Notes on this clone: The antigen this receptor binds is unknown. Base qualities are not at hand, and no much larger clone is one base apart.

The sequenced material came from osteosarcoma tumor tissue from the femur. The chain was built from TRBV7-2 and TRBJ2-2; the D gene is possibly TRBD1, with 5 bases matching. This receptor was obtained from a human donor with osteosarcoma. Here is the DNA: TGTGCCAGCATCCAGGGATGGGCCGGGGAGCTGTTTTTT. Its protein is CASIQGWAGELFF.